This T cell receptor (beta chain) is drawn from a study of cytomegalovirus exposure and HLA in healthy donors. Broader study findings: In a later analysis, HLA-C alleles had the fewest associated TCRs, DRB1 alleles the most. Later analysis identified 15,000 to 20,000 TCR beta sequences associated with HLA alleles, using a false discovery rate threshold of 0.05.

In the PCR, 60 Vbeta and 13 Jbeta primers were used. Assay: immunoSEQ multiplex PCR; the TCRdb copy retains only in-frame clones and omits some. The table records around 200,000 clones, more than 85% of them present only once. Details on this clone: The antigen is not known.

The CDR3 length is 15 residues. V was pared by 4 bases and J by 10 bases, with 8 bases of the junction left unmatched. The germline V gene has CDR1 SGDLS and CDR2 YYNGEE. Sequencing input: PBMCs. The sequence came from a young woman in good health and CMV-seronegative. This chain connects TRBV9 to TRBJ1-6; 10 bases are shared with TRBD1. CDR3 sequence (DNA): TGTGCCAGCAGCAACGAGGGGACAGGGGAATCACCCCTCCACTTT. This translates into CASSNEGTGESPLHF.